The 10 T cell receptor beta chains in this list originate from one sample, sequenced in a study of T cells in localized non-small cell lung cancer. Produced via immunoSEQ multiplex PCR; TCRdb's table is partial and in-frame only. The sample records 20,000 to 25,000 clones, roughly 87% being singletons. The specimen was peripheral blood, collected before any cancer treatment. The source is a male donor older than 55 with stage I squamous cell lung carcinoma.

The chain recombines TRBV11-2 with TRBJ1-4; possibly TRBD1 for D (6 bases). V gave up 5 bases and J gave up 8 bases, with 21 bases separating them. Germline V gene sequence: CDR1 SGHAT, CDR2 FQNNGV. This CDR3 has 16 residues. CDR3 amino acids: CASSRPVGGAGEKLFF. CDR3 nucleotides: TGTGCCAGCAGCCGCCCGGTCGGGGGGGCCGGAGAAAAACTGTTTTTT.

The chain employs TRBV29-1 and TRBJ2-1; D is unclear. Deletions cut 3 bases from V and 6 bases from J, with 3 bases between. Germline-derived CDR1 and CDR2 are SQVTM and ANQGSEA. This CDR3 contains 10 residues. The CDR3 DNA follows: TGCAGCGTTGAGAGCAATGAGCAGTTCTTC. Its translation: CSVESNEQFF.

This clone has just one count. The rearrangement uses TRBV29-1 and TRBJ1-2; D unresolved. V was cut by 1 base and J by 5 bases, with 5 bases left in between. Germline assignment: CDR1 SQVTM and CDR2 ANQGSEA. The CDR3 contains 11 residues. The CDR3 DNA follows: TGCAGCGTTGAAGGAATATATGGCTACACCTTC. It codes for CSVEGIYGYTF.

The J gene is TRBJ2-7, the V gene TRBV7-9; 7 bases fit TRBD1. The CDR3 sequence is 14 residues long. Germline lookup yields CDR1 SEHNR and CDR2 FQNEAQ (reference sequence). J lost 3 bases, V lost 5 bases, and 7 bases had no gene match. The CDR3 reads CASSLRDSGYEQYF. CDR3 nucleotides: TGTGCCAGCAGCCTTCGGGACAGCGGCTACGAGCAGTACTTC.

CDR3 DNA: TGTGCCAGCAGTGCCAGGACAGGGCAGGGTTCACCCCTCCACTTT. It encodes CASSARTGQGSPLHF. The chain recombines TRBV2 with TRBJ1-6; 8 bases match TRBD1. V was pared by 4 bases and J by 9 bases, with 8 bases of the junction left unmatched. The CDR3 covers 15 residues. The germline V gene has CDR1 SNHLY and CDR2 FYNNEI.

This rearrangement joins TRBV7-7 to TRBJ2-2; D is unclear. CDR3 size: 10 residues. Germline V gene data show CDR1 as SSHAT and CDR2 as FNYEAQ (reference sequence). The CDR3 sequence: CATRPGELFF. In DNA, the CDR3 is TGTGCTACCCGACCCGGGGAGCTGTTTTTT.

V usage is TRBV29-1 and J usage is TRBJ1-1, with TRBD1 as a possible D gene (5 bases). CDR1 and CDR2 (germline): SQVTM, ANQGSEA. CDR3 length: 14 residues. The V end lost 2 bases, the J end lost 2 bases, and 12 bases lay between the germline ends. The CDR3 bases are TGCAGCGTTGAAAATTCGGGGGGAAACACTGAAGCTTTCTTT. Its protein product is CSVENSGGNTEAFF.

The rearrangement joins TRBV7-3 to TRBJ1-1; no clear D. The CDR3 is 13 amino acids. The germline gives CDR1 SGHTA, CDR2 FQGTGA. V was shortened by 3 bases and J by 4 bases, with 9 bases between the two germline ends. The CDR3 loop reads CASSFRGGTEAFF. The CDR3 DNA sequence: TGTGCCAGCAGCTTCCGGGGTGGCACTGAAGCTTTCTTT.

CDR3 sequence: CASSLDRGISYEQYF. The CDR3 DNA reads as TGCGCCAGCAGCTTAGACAGGGGAATCTCCTACGAGCAGTACTTC. V usage is TRBV5-1 and J usage is TRBJ2-7; 8 positions match TRBD1. This CDR3 has 15 residues. Losses at the gene ends were 2 bases for V and 0 bases for J; bases not matched to a gene: 4. The germline CDR1 and CDR2 sequences are SGHRS and YFSETQ.

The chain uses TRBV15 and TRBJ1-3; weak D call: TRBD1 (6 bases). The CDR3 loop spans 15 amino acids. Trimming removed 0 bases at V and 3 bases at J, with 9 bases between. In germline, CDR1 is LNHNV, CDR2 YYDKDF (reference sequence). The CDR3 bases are TGTGCCACCAGCAGAGATCAGGGGATTGGAAACACCATATATTTT. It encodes CATSRDQGIGNTIYF.